Below are 30 T cell receptor beta chains sequenced from a single sample in a study of cytomegalovirus exposure and HLA in healthy donors. The PCR made use of 60 Vbeta and 13 Jbeta primers. Method: immunoSEQ multiplex PCR; TCRdb's copy keeps in-frame clones and lacks some. The table lists some 130,000 clones, about 80% of them singletons. Sequencing was done on a sample of PBMCs. The origin of the receptors is a boy aged 2 to 9 in good health and CMV-seronegative.

The chain employs TRBV21-1 and TRBJ2-7; TRBD1 is the table's D call and was not checked against the DNA. TRBV21-1 is designated a pseudogene. The CDR3 loop spans 14 amino acids. The CDR3: CASSNGTGGDEQYF. The CDR3 DNA sequence: TGTGCCAGCAGCAACGGGACAGGGGGCGACGAGCAGTACTTC.

The gene calls are TRBV14 and TRBJ1-1, with 8 bases that match TRBD1. Germline CDR1 is SGHDN and CDR2 is FVKESK. The V gene end was trimmed by 5 bases and the J gene end by 0 bases; junction bases not matched to a gene: 2. The CDR3 is 14 residues long. DNA for the CDR3: TGTGCCAGCAGCTTCAGGGGGCTGAACACTGAAGCTTTCTTT. Translated, it gives CASSFRGLNTEAFF.

The V and J genes are TRBV27 and TRBJ1-2; maybe TRBD1 (6 bases). The CDR3 length is 15 residues. Germline CDR1 and CDR2: MNHEY and SMNVEV (reference sequence). V lost 3 bases and J lost 0, with 11 bases in between. CDR3 sequence: CASSFLDRPNYGYTF. DNA for the CDR3: TGTGCCAGCAGTTTTTTGGACAGACCTAACTATGGCTACACCTTC.

Concerning this clone: The same CDR3 also results from other DNA sequences found in this sample. The gene calls are TRBV27 and TRBJ1-3; D call uncertain. CDR3 length: 14 amino acids. CDR1 MNHEY and CDR2 SMNVEV come from the germline V gene (reference sequence). Trimming shortened V by 5 bases and J by 0 bases, and 8 bases separated the two germline ends. CDR3 nucleotides: TGTGCCAGCAGTCCAACCAGCTCTGGAAACACCATATATTTT. This translates into CASSPTSSGNTIYF.

The CDR3 DNA follows: TGTGCCAGCTCCCCCATTCCCCGGGAGACCCAGTACTTC. Translation: CASSPIPRETQYF. This sequence joins TRBV18 and TRBJ2-5; no clear D gene. The CDR3 contains 13 residues. In germline, CDR1 is KGHSH, CDR2 LQKENI. Trimming stripped 6 bases from V and 5 bases from J, with 13 bases between.

CDR3 DNA: TGTGCCAGCAGCGTAGGGAGCGGGAGACCCTCGAGCTCCTACAATGAGCAGTTCTTC. Protein: CASSVGSGRPSSSYNEQFF. The V call is TRBV9, the J call TRBJ2-1, with 8 bases fitting TRBD2. V shed 0 bases, J shed 0 bases, and the junction held 11 bases outside the gene matches. The CDR3 consists of 19 residues. Germline V gene sequence: CDR1 SGDLS, CDR2 YYNGEE.

This clone appeared a few times. This chain connects TRBV11-1 to TRBJ1-2; TRBD1 might be the D (6 bases). Trimming shortened V by 1 base and J by 6 bases, and 15 bases separated the two germline ends. The germline V gene encodes CDR1 SGHAT and CDR2 FQDESV (reference sequence). There are 15 residues in the CDR3. CDR3: CASSLGRFYRDGYTF. The DNA for the CDR3 is TGTGCCAGCAGCTTAGGAAGATTCTACAGGGATGGCTACACCTTC.

The V and J genes are TRBV4-1 and TRBJ2-1, with 10 bases that match TRBD1. The V segment lost 1 base and the J segment 7 bases; nucleotides outside the gene matches: 4. The CDR3 contains 15 residues. The V gene's germline CDR1 is MGHRA and CDR2 YSYEKL. The CDR3 region is CASSQVGQGWNEQFF. The CDR3 DNA sequence: TGCGCCAGCAGCCAAGTGGGACAGGGGTGGAATGAGCAGTTCTTC.

This clone has more than one count but fewer than ten. The chain is built from TRBV5-8 and TRBJ2-7, with 8 bases identical to TRBD2. Germline CDR1 SGHTS, CDR2 YDEGEE. The V gene end was trimmed by 3 bases and the J gene end by 7 bases; junction bases not matched to a gene: 9. CDR3 length equals 14 residues. The CDR3 coding sequence is TGTGCCAGCAGCTCGGGGGGGATGGGGGAAGAGCAGTACGTC. Translation: CASSSGGMGEEQYV.

This clone was counted between two and nine times. The J gene is TRBJ2-5, the V gene TRBV11-2; TRBD1 might be the D (5 bases). The germline V gene encodes CDR1 SGHAT and CDR2 FQNNGV. The CDR3 loop spans 14 amino acids. V was clipped by 3 bases and J by 4 bases, with 12 bases between them. The CDR3 is CASSFPGYSETQYF. In DNA form, the CDR3 reads TGTGCCAGCAGCTTTCCAGGGTATTCAGAGACCCAGTACTTC.

The rearrangement links TRBV19 to TRBJ1-6; 7 bases fit TRBD1. The CDR3 totals 16 residues. Germline CDR1 LNHDA, CDR2 SQIVND (reference sequence). The ends lost 4 bases at V and 0 bases at J; junction bases unmatched: 3. This CDR3 is CASSTNRGSYNSPLHF. The CDR3 DNA is TGTGCCAGTAGTACGAACAGGGGCTCCTATAATTCACCCCTCCACTTT. The whole variable domain, filled in from reference TRBV19 and TRBJ1-6, reads DGGITQSPKYLFRKEGQNVTLSCEQNLNHDAMYWYRQDPGQGLRLIYYSQIVNDFQKGDIAEGYSVSREKKESFPLTVTSAQKNPTAFYLCASSTNRGSYNSPLHFGNGTRLTVT.

The table lists this clone with a few counts. This chain connects TRBV5-4 to TRBJ1-4; 10 nucleotides agree with TRBD1. Germline CDR1 SGHNT, CDR2 YYREEE (reference sequence). The CDR3 spans 14 residues. V gave up 4 bases and J gave up 8 bases; unmatched junction bases: 5. CDR3 in amino acids: CASSRPGQGEKLFF. The DNA of the CDR3 is TGTGCCAGCAGCCGACCGGGACAGGGGGAAAAACTGTTTTTT.

V gene TRBV9 combines with J gene TRBJ2-1; 14 nucleotides align to TRBD2. The germline V gene encodes CDR1 SGDLS and CDR2 YYNGEE. V dropped 7 bases and J dropped 7; count of bases not matched to a gene: 1. There are 13 residues in the CDR3. DNA of the CDR3: TGTGCCAGCGGGACTAGCGGGAGTAATGAGCAGTTCTTC. Translation: CASGTSGSNEQFF.

V is TRBV7-3 and J is TRBJ2-2; weak D call: TRBD1 (5 bases). The V end was cut by 1 base, the J end by 5 bases, with 14 bases between. The CDR3 sequence is 16 residues long. Germline-derived CDR1 and CDR2 are SGHTA and FQGTGA. Here the CDR3 reads CASSLIRQGRTGELFF. The CDR3 coding sequence is TGTGCCAGCAGCTTAATCAGGCAGGGTAGGACCGGGGAGCTGTTTTTT.

V usage is TRBV7-9 and J usage is TRBJ1-2; weak D call: TRBD1 (5 bases). This CDR3 has 14 amino acids. V lost 7 bases, J lost 4 bases, and 16 bases lay in between. Germline V gives CDR1 SEHNR, CDR2 FQNEAQ (reference sequence). The CDR3 sequence is CASTPSGLGYGYTF. DNA of the CDR3: TGTGCCAGCACCCCCTCGGGACTCGGCTATGGCTACACCTTC.

This chain links TRBV5-4 with TRBJ2-5, with 7 bases matching TRBD2. The CDR3 has 14 residues. Germline V CDR1 and CDR2: SGHNT, YYREEE (reference sequence). V shed 2 bases, J shed 6 bases, and the junction held 7 bases outside the gene matches. The CDR3: CASSLTTSEKTQYF. CDR3 nucleotide sequence: TGTGCCAGCAGCTTAACAACTAGCGAGAAGACCCAGTACTTC.

This chain links TRBV9 with TRBJ2-2; 11 positions match TRBD1. Trimming took 3 bases from V and 5 from J; bases not matched to a gene: 6. CDR1 and CDR2 (germline): SGDLS, YYNGEE. This CDR3 is 16 amino acids long. The CDR3, as DNA: TGTGCCAGCAGCGCCCCGGACAGGGGGCCGACCGGGGAGCTGTTTTTT. Its protein product is CASSAPDRGPTGELFF.

The chain recombines TRBV4-1 with TRBJ2-7, with 13 nucleotides matching TRBD2. This CDR3 has 18 residues. The germline CDR1 and CDR2 sequences are MGHRA and YSYEKL. V lost 3 bases to trimming and J lost 5 bases; unmatched junction nucleotides: 13. Written as DNA, the CDR3 is TGCGCCAGCAGCCAGAGGGAAGGGACTAGCGGGATCACACACGAGCAGTACGTC. Translating it yields CASSQREGTSGITHEQYV.

This clone was seen more than once but under ten times. The V and J genes are TRBV9 and TRBJ1-1, with 11 bases aligning to TRBD1. The CDR3 is made up of 16 amino acids. Per germline, CDR1 SGDLS and CDR2 YYNGEE. J was trimmed by 1 base and V by 4 bases; bases with no gene match: 6. The CDR3 loop reads CASSRTGGWSNTEAFF. CDR3 DNA: TGTGCCAGCAGCAGGACAGGGGGCTGGTCGAACACTGAAGCTTTCTTT.

The chain is built from TRBV11-2 and TRBJ2-6, with 7 nucleotides matching TRBD1. The CDR3 covers 19 residues. Germline CDR1 and CDR2: SGHAT and FQNNGV. The V gene end was trimmed by 3 bases and the J gene end by 0 bases; junction bases not matched to a gene: 11. CDR3 coding DNA: TGTGCCAGCAGCTTCCCCAGACAGGGCTGGAACTCTGGGGCCAACGTCCTGACTTTC. Its protein is CASSFPRQGWNSGANVLTF.

The chain has TRBV9 and TRBJ2-5, with TRBD1 as a possible D gene (6 bases). This CDR3 comprises 15 residues. V lost 4 bases to trimming and J lost 4 bases, with 17 bases between them. The V gene's germline CDR1 is SGDLS and CDR2 YYNGEE. CDR3 in DNA: TGTGCCAGCAGCCCAATAGGGGGTCGTGGAGAGACCCAGTACTTC. Translating gives CASSPIGGRGETQYF.

The chain joins TRBV29-1 to TRBJ2-7; perhaps TRBD2 as D (6 bases). Per germline, CDR1 SQVTM and CDR2 ANQGSEA. This CDR3 region has 12 residues. Trimming pared 7 bases from V and 5 bases from J, leaving 15 bases between. The CDR3 DNA is TGCAGCGGGGGGGTAGGGTACAACGAGCAGTACTTC. Amino acids: CSGGVGYNEQYF.

The gene calls are TRBV9 and TRBJ1-2; 7 bases map to TRBD1. In germline, CDR1 is SGDLS, CDR2 YYNGEE. V lost 4 bases and J lost 5; bases outside the gene matches: 20. The CDR3 is made up of 18 amino acids. The CDR3 protein is CASSLRPQTGPGVYGYTF. CDR3 bases: TGTGCCAGCAGCCTCAGACCCCAGACAGGGCCAGGGGTTTATGGCTACACCTTC.

The rearrangement links TRBV7-9 to TRBJ2-7; D is unclear. The CDR3 covers 12 residues. Per the germline V gene, CDR1 is SEHNR and CDR2 is FQNEAQ (reference sequence). This CDR3 is CSSSSRLYEQYV. The DNA of the CDR3 is TGTTCCAGCAGCTCTCGACTGTACGAGCAGTACGTC.

The rearrangement uses TRBV5-1 and TRBJ1-6; maybe TRBD1 (6 bases). Germline V gene lookup returns CDR1 SGHRS and CDR2 YFSETQ. Trimming removed 2 bases at V and 6 bases at J, with 21 bases between. The CDR3 sequence is 18 residues long. The CDR3 nucleotides are TGCGCCAGCAGCTTCAGCCCAACCTGGGCCAGGGGTAATTCACCCCTCCACTTT. Protein product: CASSFSPTWARGNSPLHF.

Regarding this clone: Additional DNA sequences in this sample encode the identical CDR3. The chain uses TRBV6-1 and TRBJ2-3; 7 bases are shared with TRBD1. The CDR3 is 15 residues long. Unmatched junction bases numbered 3, after V lost 3 bases and J lost 0 bases. The germline CDR1 and CDR2 sequences are MNHNS and SASEGT. The CDR3 DNA reads as TGTGCCAGCAGTGAGCTGACAGGGAGCACAGATACGCAGTATTTT. Protein product: CASSELTGSTDTQYF.

This chain uses TRBV27 with TRBJ2-3, with 9 positions matching TRBD2. This CDR3 has 14 amino acids. The trim removed 6 bases at V and 2 bases at J, leaving 3 bases unmatched. Germline-derived CDR1 and CDR2 are MNHEY and SMNVEV (reference sequence). CDR3 sequence: CASRGLAYTDTQYF. DNA for the CDR3: TGTGCCAGCAGGGGACTAGCCTACACAGATACGCAGTATTTT.

This sequence joins TRBV6-5 and TRBJ2-6; possible D gene TRBD1, 6 bases. The CDR3 extends over 14 amino acids. Trimming removed 2 bases at V and 4 bases at J, with 6 bases between. CDR1 is MNHEY and CDR2 is SVGAGI in the germline V gene. CDR3 region: CASSYGQGANVLTF. In DNA, the CDR3 is TGTGCCAGCAGTTACGGACAGGGGGCCAACGTCCTGACTTTC.

This chain's CDR3 is CASSPDRMGTQYF. The CDR3 DNA reads TGTGCCAGCAGTCCGGACAGAATGGGGACCCAGTACTTC. J is TRBJ2-5 and V is TRBV6-1, with D maybe TRBD1 (6 bases). V was trimmed by 5 bases and J by 7 bases, leaving 14 bases between them. Germline lookup yields CDR1 MNHNS and CDR2 SASEGT. The CDR3 consists of 13 residues.

This clone was recorded a few times. The V gene is TRBV6-6, the J gene TRBJ2-7; D not resolved. Germline CDR1 MNHNY, CDR2 SVGAGI (reference sequence). This CDR3 spans 14 amino acids. V shed 2 bases and J shed 3 bases, with 11 bases lying between them. The CDR3 bases are TGTGCCAGCAGTTACCTTCTAGAAAGCTACGAGCAGTACGTC. Translated, it gives CASSYLLESYEQYV.